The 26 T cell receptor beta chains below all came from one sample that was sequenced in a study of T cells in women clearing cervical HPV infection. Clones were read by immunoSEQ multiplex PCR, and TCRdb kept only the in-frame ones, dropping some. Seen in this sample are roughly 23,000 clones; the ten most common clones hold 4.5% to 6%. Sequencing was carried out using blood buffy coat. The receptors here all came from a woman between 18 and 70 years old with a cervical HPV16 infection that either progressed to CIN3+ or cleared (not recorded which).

CDR3 DNA (partial): TGTGCCAGCAGTTCTGGACTAGCGGGGGGACAAGAGACC. It yields the protein CASSSGLAGGQET. The entire CDR3 protein is CASSSGLAGGQETQYF. The rearrangement links TRBV2 to TRBJ2-5, with TRBD2 identical over 14 bases. The observed sequence ends 3 residues before the CDR3 terminus, with the missing tail filled in from the germline J gene. The germline gives CDR1 SNHLY, CDR2 FYNNEI. V lost 5 bases, J lost 2 bases, and 4 bases stayed unmatched. The CDR3 length is 16 residues.

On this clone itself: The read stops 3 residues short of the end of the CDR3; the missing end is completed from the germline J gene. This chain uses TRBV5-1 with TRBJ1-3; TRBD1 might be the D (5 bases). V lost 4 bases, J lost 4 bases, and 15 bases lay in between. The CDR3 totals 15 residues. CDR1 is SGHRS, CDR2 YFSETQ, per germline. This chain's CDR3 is CASSPGNRRGNTIYF. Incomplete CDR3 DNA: TGCGCCAGCAGCCCCGGGAACAGGCGGGGAAACACC. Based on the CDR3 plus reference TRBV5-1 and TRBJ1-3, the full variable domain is KAGVTQTPRYLIKTRGQQVTLSCSPISGHRSVSWYQQTPGQGLQFLFEYFSETQRNKGNFPGRFSGRQFSNSRSEMNVSTLELGDSALYLCASSPGNRRGNTIYFGEGSWLTVV.

The covered CDR3 bases are TGTGCCAGCAGCATAGGTTCGGAGGGGATAGATACG. Translating gives CASSIGSEGIDT. The CDR3 as a whole reads CASSIGSEGIDTQYF. This chain connects TRBV7-2 to TRBJ2-3; a weak D match, TRBD2 (6 bases). The read gets to within 3 residues of the CDR3 end, and the germline J gene fills in the rest. The germline V gene has CDR1 SGHTA and CDR2 FQGNSA. CDR3 size: 15 residues. V dropped 5 bases and J dropped 5 bases, with 17 bases sitting between them.

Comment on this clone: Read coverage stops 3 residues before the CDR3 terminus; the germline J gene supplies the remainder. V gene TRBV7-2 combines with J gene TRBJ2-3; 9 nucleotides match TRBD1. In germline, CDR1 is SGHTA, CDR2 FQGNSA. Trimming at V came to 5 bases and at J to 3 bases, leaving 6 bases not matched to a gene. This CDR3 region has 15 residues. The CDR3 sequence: CASSEGQGGTDTQYF. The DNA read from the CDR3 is TGTGCCAGCAGCGAGGGACAGGGTGGTACAGATACG.

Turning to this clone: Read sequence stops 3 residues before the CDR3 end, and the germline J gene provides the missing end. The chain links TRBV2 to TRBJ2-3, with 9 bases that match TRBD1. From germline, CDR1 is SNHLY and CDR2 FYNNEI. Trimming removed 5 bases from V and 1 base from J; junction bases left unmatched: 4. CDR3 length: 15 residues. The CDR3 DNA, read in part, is TGTGCCAGCAGTTCCGGGACAGGGCGCACAGATACG. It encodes CASSSGTGRTDT. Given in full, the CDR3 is CASSSGTGRTDTQYF.

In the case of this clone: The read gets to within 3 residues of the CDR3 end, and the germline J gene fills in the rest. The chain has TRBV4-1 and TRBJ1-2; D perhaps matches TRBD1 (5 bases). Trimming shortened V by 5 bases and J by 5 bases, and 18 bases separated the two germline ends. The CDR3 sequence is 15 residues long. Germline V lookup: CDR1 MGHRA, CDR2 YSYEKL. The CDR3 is CASSFGAGTWYGYTF. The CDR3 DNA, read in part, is TGCGCCAGCAGCTTTGGGGCGGGGACTTGGTATGGC.

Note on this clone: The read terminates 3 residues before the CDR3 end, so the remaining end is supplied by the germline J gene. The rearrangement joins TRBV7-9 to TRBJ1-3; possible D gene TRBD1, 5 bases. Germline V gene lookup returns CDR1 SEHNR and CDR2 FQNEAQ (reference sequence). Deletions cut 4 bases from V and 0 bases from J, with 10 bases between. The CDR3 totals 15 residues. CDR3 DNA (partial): TGTGCCAGCAGCTGGGGCCGGACCTCTGGAAACACC. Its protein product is CASSWGRTSGNT. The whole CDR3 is CASSWGRTSGNTIYF.

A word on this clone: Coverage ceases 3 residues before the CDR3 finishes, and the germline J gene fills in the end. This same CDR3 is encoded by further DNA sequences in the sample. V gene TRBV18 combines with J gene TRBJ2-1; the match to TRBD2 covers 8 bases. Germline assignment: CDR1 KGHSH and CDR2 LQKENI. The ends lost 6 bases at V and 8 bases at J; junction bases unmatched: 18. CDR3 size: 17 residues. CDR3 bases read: TGTGCCAGCTCCCCGCCCGGACTAGCCAGATTATCCGATGAG. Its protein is CASSPPGLARLSDE. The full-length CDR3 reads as CASSPPGLARLSDEQFF.

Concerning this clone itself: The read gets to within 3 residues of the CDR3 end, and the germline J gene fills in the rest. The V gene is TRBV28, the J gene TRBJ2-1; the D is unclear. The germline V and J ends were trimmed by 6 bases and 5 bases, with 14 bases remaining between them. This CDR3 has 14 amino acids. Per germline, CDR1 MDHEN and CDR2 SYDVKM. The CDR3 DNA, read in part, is TGTGCCAGCAGCCTTAGCCTCCGGGACAATGAG. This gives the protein CASSLSLRDNE. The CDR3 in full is CASSLSLRDNEQFF.

The covered CDR3 bases are TGTGCCAGCAAGGTAAAGGTGGGGGGCACTGAA. This sequence encodes CASKVKVGGTE. The full CDR3 is CASKVKVGGTEAFF. The V gene is TRBV2, the J gene TRBJ1-1, with a weak D call TRBD1 (5 bases). The sequenced fragment ends 3 residues before the CDR3 boundary, so the rest is inferred from the germline J gene. V lost 7 bases and J 4 bases, leaving 16 bases between the germline ends. The CDR3 spans 14 residues. CDR1 SNHLY and CDR2 FYNNEI come from the germline V gene.

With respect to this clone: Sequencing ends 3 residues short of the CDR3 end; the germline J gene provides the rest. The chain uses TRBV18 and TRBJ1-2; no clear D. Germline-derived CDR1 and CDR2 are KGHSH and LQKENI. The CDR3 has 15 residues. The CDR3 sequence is CASSPRLADYYDYTF. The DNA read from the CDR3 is TGTGCCAGCTCACCGCGGCTAGCGGACTACTACGAC.

CDR3 bases read: TGTGCCAGTAGTCCTGACAGGGCTGGCAATCAGCCC. Translated, it gives CASSPDRAGNQP. The full CDR3 is CASSPDRAGNQPQHF. The V call is TRBV19, the J call TRBJ1-5; 7 bases are shared with TRBD1. The CDR3 goes on 3 residues after the read ends, and that part is filled in from the germline J gene. V dropped 5 bases and J dropped 2; count of bases not matched to a gene: 6. CDR3 length: 15 amino acids. CDR1 LNHDA and CDR2 SQIVND come from the germline V gene (reference sequence).

The CDR3 bases that were read are TGCAGTGCTAGAGATCGGACTAGCGGGAATCCCCGCCCG. It is translated as CSARDRTSGNPRP. The CDR3 reads in full as CSARDRTSGNPRPQYF. V usage is TRBV20-1 and J usage is TRBJ2-3, with 12 bases identical to TRBD2. The read terminates 3 residues ahead of where the CDR3 ends, so the germline J gene completes it. Germline assignment: CDR1 DFQATT and CDR2 SNEGSKA (reference sequence). CDR3 length equals 16 residues.

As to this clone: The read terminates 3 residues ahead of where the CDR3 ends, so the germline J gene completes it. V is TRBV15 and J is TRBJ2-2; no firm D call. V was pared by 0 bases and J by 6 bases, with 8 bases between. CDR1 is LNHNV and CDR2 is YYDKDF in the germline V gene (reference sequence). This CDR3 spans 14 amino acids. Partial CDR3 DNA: TGTGCCACCAGCAGAGAACAGTTGCCCGGGGAG. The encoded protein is CATSREQLPGE. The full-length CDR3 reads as CATSREQLPGELFF. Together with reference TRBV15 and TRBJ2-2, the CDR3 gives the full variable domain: DAMVIQNPRYQVTQFGKPVTLSCSQTLNHNVMYWYQQKSSQAPKLLFHYYDKDFNNEADTPDNFQSRRPNTSFCFLDIRSPGLGDTAMYLCATSREQLPGELFFGEGSRLTVL.

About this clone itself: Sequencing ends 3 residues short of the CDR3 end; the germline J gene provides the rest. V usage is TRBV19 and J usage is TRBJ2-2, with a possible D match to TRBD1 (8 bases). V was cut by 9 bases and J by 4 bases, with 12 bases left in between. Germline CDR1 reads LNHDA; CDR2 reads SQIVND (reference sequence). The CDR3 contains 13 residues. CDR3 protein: CASNRGGTGELFF. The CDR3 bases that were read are TGTGCCAGCAACAGGGGGGGCACCGGGGAG.

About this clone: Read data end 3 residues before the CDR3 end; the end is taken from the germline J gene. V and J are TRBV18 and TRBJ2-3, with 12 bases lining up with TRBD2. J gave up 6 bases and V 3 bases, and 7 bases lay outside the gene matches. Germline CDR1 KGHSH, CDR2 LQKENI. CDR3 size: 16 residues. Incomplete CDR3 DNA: TGTGCCAGCTCACCCATGACTAGCGGGGGCTCGGATACG. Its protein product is CASSPMTSGGSDT. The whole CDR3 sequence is CASSPMTSGGSDTQYF. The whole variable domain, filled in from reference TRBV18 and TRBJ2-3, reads NAGVMQNPRHLVRRRGQEARLRCSPMKGHSHVYWYRQLPEEGLKFMVYLQKENIIDESGMPKERFSAEFPKEGPSILRIQQVVRGDSAAYFCASSPMTSGGSDTQYFGPGTRLTVL.

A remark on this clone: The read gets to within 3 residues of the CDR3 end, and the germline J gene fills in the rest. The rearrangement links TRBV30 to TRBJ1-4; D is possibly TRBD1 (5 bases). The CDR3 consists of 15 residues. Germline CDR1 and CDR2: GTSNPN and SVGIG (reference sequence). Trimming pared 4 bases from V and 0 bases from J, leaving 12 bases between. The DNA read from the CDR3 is TGTGCCTGGAAAATCCAGGGCCCAACTAATGAAAAA. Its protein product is CAWKIQGPTNEK. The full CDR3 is CAWKIQGPTNEKLFF. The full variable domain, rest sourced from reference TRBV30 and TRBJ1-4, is SQTIHQWPATLVQPVGSPLSLECTVEGTSNPNLYWYRQAAGRGLQLLFYSVGIGQISSEVPQNLSASRPQDRQFILSSKKLLLSDSGFYLCAWKIQGPTNEKLFFGSGTQLSVL.

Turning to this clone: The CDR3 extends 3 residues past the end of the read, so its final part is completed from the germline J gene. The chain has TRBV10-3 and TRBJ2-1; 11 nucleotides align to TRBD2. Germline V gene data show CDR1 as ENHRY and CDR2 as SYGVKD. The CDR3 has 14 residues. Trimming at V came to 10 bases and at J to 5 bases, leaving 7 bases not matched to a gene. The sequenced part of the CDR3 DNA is TGTGCCACAAAGAGACTAGCGGGGAACAATGAG. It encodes CATKRLAGNNE. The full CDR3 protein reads CATKRLAGNNEQFF.

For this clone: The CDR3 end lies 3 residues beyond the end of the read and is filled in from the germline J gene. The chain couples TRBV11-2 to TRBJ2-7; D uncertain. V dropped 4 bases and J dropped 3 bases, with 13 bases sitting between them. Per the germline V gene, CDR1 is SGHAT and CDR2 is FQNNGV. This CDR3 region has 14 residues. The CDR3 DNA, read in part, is TGTGCCAGCAGCTCAGACGTCCATAGCTACGAG. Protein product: CASSSDVHSYE. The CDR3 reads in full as CASSSDVHSYEQYF.

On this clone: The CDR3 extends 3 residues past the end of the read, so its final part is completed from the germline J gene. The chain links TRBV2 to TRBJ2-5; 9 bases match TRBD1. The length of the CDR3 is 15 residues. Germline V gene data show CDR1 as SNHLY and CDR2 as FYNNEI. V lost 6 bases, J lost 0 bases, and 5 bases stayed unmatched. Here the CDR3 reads CASRWGQGYQETQYF. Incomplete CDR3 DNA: TGTGCCAGCAGATGGGGACAGGGCTACCAAGAGACC.

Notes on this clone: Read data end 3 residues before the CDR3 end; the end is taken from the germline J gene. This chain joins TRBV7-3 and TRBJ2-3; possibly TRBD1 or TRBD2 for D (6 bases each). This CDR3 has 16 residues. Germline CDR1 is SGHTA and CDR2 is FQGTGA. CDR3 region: CASSPGLGAGQETQYF. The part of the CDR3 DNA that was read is TGTGCCAGCAGCCCAGGATTGGGCGCGGGACAAGAGACG. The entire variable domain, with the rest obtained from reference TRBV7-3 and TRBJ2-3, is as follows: GAGVSQTPSNKVTEKGKYVELRCDPISGHTALYWYRQSLGQGPEFLIYFQGTGAADDSGLPNDRFFAVRPEGSVSTLKIQRTERGDSAVYLCASSPGLGAGQETQYFGPGTRLTVL.

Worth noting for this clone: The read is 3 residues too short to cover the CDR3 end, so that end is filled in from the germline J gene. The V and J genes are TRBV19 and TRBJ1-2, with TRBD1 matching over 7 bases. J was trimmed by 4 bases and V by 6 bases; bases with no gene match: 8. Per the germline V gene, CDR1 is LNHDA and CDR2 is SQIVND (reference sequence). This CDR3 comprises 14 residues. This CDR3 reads CASRTETGLYGYTF. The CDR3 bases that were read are TGTGCCAGTAGGACTGAGACAGGGCTCTATGGC.

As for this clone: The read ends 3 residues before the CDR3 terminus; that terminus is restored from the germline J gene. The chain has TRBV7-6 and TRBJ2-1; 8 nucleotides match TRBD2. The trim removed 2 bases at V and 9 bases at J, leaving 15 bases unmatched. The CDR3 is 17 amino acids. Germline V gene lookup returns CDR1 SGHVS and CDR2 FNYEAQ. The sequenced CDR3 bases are TGTGCCAGCAGCTTACCCCCTGCGGGAGGCCCCCTAGGTGAG. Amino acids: CASSLPPAGGPLGE. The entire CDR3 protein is CASSLPPAGGPLGEQFF. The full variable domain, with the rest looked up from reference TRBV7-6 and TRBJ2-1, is GAGVSQSPRYKVTKRGQDVALRCDPISGHVSLYWYRQALGQGPEFLTYFNYEAQQDKSGLPNDRFSAERPEGSISTLTIQRTEQRDSAMYRCASSLPPAGGPLGEQFFGPGTRLTVL.

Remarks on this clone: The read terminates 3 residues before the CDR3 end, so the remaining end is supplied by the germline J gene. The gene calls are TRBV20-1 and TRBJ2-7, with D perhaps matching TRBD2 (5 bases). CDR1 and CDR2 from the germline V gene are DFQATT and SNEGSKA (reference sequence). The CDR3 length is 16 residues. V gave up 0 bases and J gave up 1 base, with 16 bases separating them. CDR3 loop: CSARDPVLDLSYEQYF. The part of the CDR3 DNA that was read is TGCAGTGCTAGAGATCCAGTATTGGACTTATCCTACGAG.

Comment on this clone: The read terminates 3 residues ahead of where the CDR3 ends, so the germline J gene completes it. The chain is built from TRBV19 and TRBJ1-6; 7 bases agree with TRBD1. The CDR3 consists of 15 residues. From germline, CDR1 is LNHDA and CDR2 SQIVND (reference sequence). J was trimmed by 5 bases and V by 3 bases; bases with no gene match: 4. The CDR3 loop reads CASSIGDRNNSPLHF. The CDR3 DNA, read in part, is TGTGCCAGTAGTATCGGGGACAGAAATAATTCACCC.

Partial CDR3 DNA: TGTGCCAGCAGTGAAGCCTGGCAGGGCTACGAG. Residues: CASSEAWQGYE. The full CDR3 reads CASSEAWQGYEQYF. This chain links TRBV2 with TRBJ2-7, with D possibly being TRBD1 (5 bases). Sequencing ends 3 residues short of the CDR3 end; the germline J gene provides the rest. V gave up 0 bases and J gave up 3 bases, with 9 bases separating them. The length of the CDR3 is 14 residues. CDR1 and CDR2 from the germline V gene are SNHLY and FYNNEI.